The entry that follows covers one T cell receptor (beta chain) sequence. The protocol was immunoSEQ multiplex PCR, while the TCRdb copy is restricted to in-frame clones and leaves out a portion. The sample has about 100,000 clones; roughly 91% are singletons. The germline V gene encodes CDR1 LGHNA and CDR2 YSLEER. The CDR3 loop spans 16 amino acids. With 4 bases removed from V and 6 bases from J, the gap between germline ends came to 19 bases. These data are taken from a study of OX40 agonist ivuxolimab in advanced cancers. The wider study: Therapy given before enrollment (anti-PD-1, anti-PD-L1 or anti-CTLA-4) was allowed, and around 40% had some.

This chain uses TRBV4-3 with TRBJ1-5; D gene ambiguous. This TCR was sampled from an adult with an advanced solid tumor such as melanoma, head and neck, liver or kidney cancer. Material: CD4+ or CD8+ T cells sorted from blood, obtained in a trial of the OX40 agonist ivuxolimab. This chain's CDR3 is CASSLHLALSGQPQHF. The CDR3 nucleotides read TGCGCCAGCAGCCTCCACCTGGCCCTAAGCGGTCAGCCCCAGCATTTT.